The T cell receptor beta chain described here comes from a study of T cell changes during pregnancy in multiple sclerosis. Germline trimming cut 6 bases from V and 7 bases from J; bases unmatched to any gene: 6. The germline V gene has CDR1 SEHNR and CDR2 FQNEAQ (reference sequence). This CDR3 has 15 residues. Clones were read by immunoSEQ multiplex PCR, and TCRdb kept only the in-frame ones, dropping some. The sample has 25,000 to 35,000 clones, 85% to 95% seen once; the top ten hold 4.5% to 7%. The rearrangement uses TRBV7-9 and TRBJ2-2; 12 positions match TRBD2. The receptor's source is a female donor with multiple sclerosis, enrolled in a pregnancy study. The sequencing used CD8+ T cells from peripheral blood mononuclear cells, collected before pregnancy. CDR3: CASSPTSGSHGELFF. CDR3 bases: TGTGCCAGCAGTCCGACTAGCGGGAGCCACGGGGAGCTGTTTTTT. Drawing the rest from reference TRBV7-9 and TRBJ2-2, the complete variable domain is DTGVSQNPRHKITKRGQNVTFRCDPISEHNRLYWYRQTLGQGPEFLTYFQNEAQLEKSRLLSDRFSAERPKGSFSTLEIQRTEQGDSAMYLCASSPTSGSHGELFFGEGSRLTVL.